These 17 T cell receptor beta chains share one sample of origin, sequenced in a study of T-cell reconstitution after alpha-beta-depleted transplantation in children. It was with unique molecular identifiers that the TCRbeta library was prepared. TCRdb recomputed calls from the PCR reads with MiXCR, one row per CDR3 protein. The profile shows about a million distinct CDR3 sequences, about 29% of them singletons. Source: PBMCs, mostly from graft donor cells, taken 360 days after TCRalphabeta/CD19-depleted stem cell transplant. Receptors were obtained from a boy in the first two years of life who had a stem cell transplant for SCID, so the T cells may come from the graft donor.

This clonotype has a handful of counts. This chain links TRBV20-1 with TRBJ2-4; D call uncertain. The CDR3 contains 13 residues. V was clipped by 1 base and J by 10 bases, with 14 bases between them. Germline lookup yields CDR1 DFQATT and CDR2 SNEGSKA (reference sequence). CDR3 in amino acids: CSARAGPLGIQYF. The CDR3 nucleotides read TGCAGTGCTAGAGCCGGCCCCCTCGGGATTCAGTACTTC.

The chain uses TRBV6-2 or TRBV6-3 and TRBJ2-5; tentatively, D is TRBD1 (5 bases). Trimming stripped 8 bases from V and 10 bases from J, with 20 bases between. Germline CDR1 reads MNHEY; CDR2 reads SVGEGT. The CDR3 is 13 residues long. The CDR3 spells CASQSRNRPYQYF. The DNA for the CDR3 is TGTGCCAGCCAAAGCCGTAACAGGCCCTACCAGTACTTC.

This clonotype has a handful of counts. The chain carries TRBV4-2 and TRBJ2-7, with 11 bases identical to TRBD2. The CDR3 is made up of 16 amino acids. V shed 4 bases and J 2 bases; nucleotides not matched to a gene: 7. Per germline, CDR1 LGHNA and CDR2 YNFKEQ. In nucleotides, the CDR3 is TGTGCCAGCAGCCTCCAACAGACTAGCGGGGCCTACGAGCAGTACTTC. Amino acids: CASSLQQTSGAYEQYF.

J is TRBJ2-4 and V is TRBV9; 8 bases map to TRBD1. Looked up from germline, CDR1 is SGDLS and CDR2 is YYNGEE. The V and J ends lost 3 bases and 8 bases, in that order; junction bases with no gene match: 13. This CDR3 is built from 16 residues. CDR3 sequence reads: CASSARMGQAWDIQYF. As DNA, the CDR3 is TGTGCCAGCAGCGCCCGAATGGGACAGGCGTGGGACATTCAGTACTTC. The variable domain in full, completed from reference TRBV9 and TRBJ2-4, reads DSGVTQTPKHLITATGQRVTLRCSPRSGDLSVYWYQQSLDQGLQFLIQYYNGEERAKGNILERFSAQQFPDLHSELNLSSLELGDSALYFCASSARMGQAWDIQYFGAGTRLSVL.

The chain joins TRBV4-3 to TRBJ1-2, with D perhaps matching TRBD1 (6 bases). The CDR3 extends over 16 amino acids. Trimming left V 4 bases short and J 4 bases short, with 19 bases between. CDR1 and CDR2 from the germline V gene are LGHNA and YSLEER. For the CDR3, the DNA is TGCGCCAGCAGCCCAGACTCGGGGGGCATAGGCTATGGCTACACCTTC. Its translation is CASSPDSGGIGYGYTF.

There are a few counts of this clonotype. The chain carries TRBV20-1 and TRBJ2-1; D may correspond to TRBD1 or TRBD2 (6 bases each). The CDR3 runs to 15 residues. With 3 bases removed from V and 2 bases from J, the gap between germline ends came to 14 bases. CDR1 is DFQATT and CDR2 is SNEGSKA in the germline V gene (reference sequence). CDR3 residues: CSASQMGGPYNEQFF. Here the CDR3 DNA reads TGCAGTGCTAGCCAGATGGGGGGCCCCTACAATGAGCAGTTCTTC.

The V gene is TRBV4-1, the J gene TRBJ1-5; 9 bases are shared with TRBD1. This CDR3 has 16 amino acids. The V and J ends lost 4 bases and 7 bases, in that order; junction bases with no gene match: 11. Germline CDR1 MGHRA, CDR2 YSYEKL. The CDR3 sequence is CASSLGDGTGTQPQHF. DNA of the CDR3: TGCGCCAGCAGCCTTGGAGACGGGACAGGGACACAGCCCCAGCATTTT.

The CDR3 DNA is TGCAGCGTTGTCGGCAGGTATACCTACGAGCAGTACTTC. This codes for CSVVGRYTYEQYF. The V and J genes are TRBV29-1 and TRBJ2-7; no clear D. In germline, CDR1 is SQVTM, CDR2 ANQGSEA. The CDR3 covers 13 residues. V shed 4 bases and J shed 2 bases, with 12 bases lying between them.

This clonotype was detected only a few times. The chain joins TRBV6-1 to TRBJ1-1; D remains ambiguous. This CDR3 is built from 14 residues. Germline CDR1 MNHNS, CDR2 SASEGT. V dropped 4 bases and J dropped 0 bases, with 9 bases sitting between them. As DNA, the CDR3 is TGTGCCAGCAGTGGGGGTTATCTGAACACTGAAGCTTTCTTT. Protein product: CASSGGYLNTEAFF.

This clonotype was recorded a few times. The J gene is TRBJ1-6, the V gene TRBV27; D is undetermined. V was clipped by 5 bases and J by 6 bases, with 8 bases between them. The CDR3 runs to 13 residues. CDR1 and CDR2 from the germline V gene are MNHEY and SMNVEV (reference sequence). The CDR3 nucleotides are TGTGCCAGCAGTCCGTACTCTAATTCACCCCTCCACTTT. Translating gives CASSPYSNSPLHF.

The chain has TRBV25-1 and TRBJ2-3; 9 bases line up with TRBD2. There are 15 residues in the CDR3. Trimming took 1 base from V and 1 from J; bases not matched to a gene: 0. Germline lookup yields CDR1 MGHDK and CDR2 SYGVNS. CDR3 sequence: CASSELAGGTDTQYF. In DNA, the CDR3 is TGTGCCAGCAGTGAATTAGCGGGGGGCACAGATACGCAGTATTTT.

The chain recombines TRBV7-2 with TRBJ2-7, with 8 bases lining up with TRBD2. Germline CDR1 SGHTA, CDR2 FQGNSA. The CDR3 extends over 15 amino acids. Trimming took 1 base from V and 4 from J; bases not matched to a gene: 6. The CDR3 DNA is TGTGCCAGCAGCTTAGTTGATAGCGGGGCTTACGAGCAGTACTTC. This gives the protein CASSLVDSGAYEQYF.

The genes are TRBV5-1 and TRBJ2-2; possibly TRBD1 or TRBD2 for D (5 bases each). This CDR3 has 16 residues. The V and J ends lost 2 bases and 4 bases respectively, with 15 bases between them. Germline V CDR1 and CDR2: SGHRS, YFSETQ. DNA of the CDR3: TGCGCCAGCAGCTTCACCGGGACGGCTACCACCGGGGAGCTGTTTTTT. Its protein product is CASSFTGTATTGELFF.

The V call is TRBV3-1, the J call TRBJ2-3, with TRBD2 identical over 8 bases. The CDR3 runs 16 residues. J lost 1 base, V lost 2 bases, and 5 bases had no gene match. Germline lookup yields CDR1 LGHDT and CDR2 YNNKEL (reference sequence). CDR3 in DNA: TGTGCCAGCAGCCAAATCCGGCGGGGGGGCACAGATACGCAGTATTTT. Amino acid sequence: CASSQIRRGGTDTQYF.

This clonotype was counted between two and nine times. The chain has TRBV20-1 and TRBJ1-1; D gene uncertain. The length of the CDR3 is 14 residues. Germline-derived CDR1 and CDR2 are DFQATT and SNEGSKA (reference sequence). Trimming left V 5 bases short and J 5 bases short, with 18 bases between. CDR3 coding DNA: TGCAGTGCTGCCCTGGGAGGAAAAAGGACTGAAGCTTTCTTT. Translating gives CSAALGGKRTEAFF.

The gene calls are TRBV6-1 and TRBJ1-1, with D perhaps matching TRBD1 (6 bases). This CDR3 comprises 14 residues. The germline CDR1 and CDR2 sequences are MNHNS and SASEGT. V shed 4 bases and J shed 2 bases, with 11 bases lying between them. CDR3 region: CASSGGQVNTEAFF. CDR3 DNA: TGTGCCAGCAGTGGGGGGCAGGTAAACACTGAAGCTTTCTTT.

A few counts support this clonotype. V is TRBV5-6 and J is TRBJ2-3, with D possibly TRBD1 on 5 matching bases. With 4 bases removed from V and 6 bases from J, the gap between germline ends came to 15 bases. CDR3 length: 14 amino acids. The germline V gene has CDR1 SGHDT and CDR2 YYEEEE. CDR3 amino acids: CASSRQISEDTQYF. Written as DNA, the CDR3 is TGTGCCAGCAGCCGACAGATATCAGAGGATACGCAGTATTTT.